This TCR beta chain comes out of a study of shared clonotypes between healthy human individuals. Here immunoSEQ multiplex PCR was the method, and the copy in TCRdb shows in-frame clones only, minus some. The top ten clones hold over 0.12% of a sample with a few million clones, approximately 94% of them seen once. This CDR3 spans 19 amino acids. The V end lost 2 bases, the J end lost 0 bases, and 20 bases lay between the germline ends. The V gene's germline CDR1 is LNHNV and CDR2 YYDKDF (reference sequence). Material for sequencing was naive CD4+ T cells sorted from blood. Subset indicated: CD45RA+ positively selected. This receptor was obtained from a man aged 18 to 30 in good health. This rearrangement joins TRBV15 to TRBJ1-5, with D perhaps matching TRBD1 (6 bases). The CDR3 region has the DNA TGTGCCACCAGCAGACTATTTTATCAGGGGTCCCATAGCAATCAGCCCCAGCATTTT. It encodes CATSRLFYQGSHSNQPQHF.